This TCR beta chain was documented in a study of T cell responses to AZD1222 COVID-19 vaccine. Study-level findings and limits: There were vaccine-associated CD4 TCRs across spike, dominant at 160-218 and 743-854. It should be noted that donors were predominantly white British and more often female, and clonal diversity was possibly underestimated.

Regarding this clone: The antigen remains unidentified.

Data came from immunoSEQ multiplex PCR; TCRdb stores just in-frame clones and leaves some out. There are just under 95,000 clones in the sample; roughly 93% occur only once, and approximately 21% lies in the top ten. Specimen: peripheral blood, collected on day 0 of AZD1222 vaccination. The origin of this receptor is an adult in good health.

The DNA for the CDR3 is TGTGCCAGCAGCTTATTTTCGGAGAACACTGAAGCTTTCTTT. Protein sequence: CASSLFSENTEAFF. This chain joins TRBV7-9 and TRBJ1-1; D gene ambiguous. V lost 2 bases to trimming and J lost 1 base, with 8 bases between them. This CDR3 has 14 residues. CDR1 SEHNR and CDR2 FQNEAQ come from the germline V gene (reference sequence).